Listed below are T cell receptor beta chains from one sample, sequenced in a study of graft-versus-host responses after intestinal transplantation. The antigens these receptors bind are not known. The method was immunoSEQ multiplex PCR; TCRdb's version includes in-frame clones alone and lacks a portion of them. The sample gives over 75,000 clones, 80% to 95% of which show up once; about 0.073% is in the top ten. The source material was unstimulated CD8+ T cells sorted from spleen or lymph node cells, sampled before transplant. Receptor source: a human donor who was the organ donor for an intestinal transplant. Both conserved end residues are part of each CDR3. The D gene is left open where the match is weak. Clone size is shown for a subset of rows, as once, few, many or a class of expanded clone.

CDR3nt: TGTGCCAGCAGCCCCGATGAACTTGTTCCCCTCCACTTT; CDR3aa: CASSPDELVPLHF; len: 13; j_gene: TRBJ1-6; v_gene: TRBV7-9; abundance: NA; d_gene: NA
CDR3nt: TGTGCCAGCAGCCAAGTTGGGGTCGGCACTAGTTACTACAATGAGCAGTTCTTC; CDR3aa: CASSQVGVGTSYYNEQFF; len: 18; j_gene: TRBJ2-1; v_gene: TRBV4-2; abundance: NA; d_gene: NA
CDR3nt: TGTGCCAGCAGTTACGGGACAGTCCCCTACGAGCAGTACTTC; CDR3aa: CASSYGTVPYEQYF; len: 14; j_gene: TRBJ2-7; v_gene: TRBV6-5; abundance: few; d_gene: TRBD1
CDR3nt: TGCGCCAGCAGCTTGGCTGGTCTAGCGAGTTACGAGGGGCAGTACTTC; CDR3aa: CASSLAGLASYEGQYF; len: 16; j_gene: TRBJ2-7; v_gene: TRBV5-1; abundance: NA; d_gene: NA
CDR3nt: TGTGCCAGCACTAGGGTAGGCGGGCGGGAAGAGACCCAGTACTTC; CDR3aa: CASTRVGGREETQYF; len: 15; j_gene: TRBJ2-5; v_gene: TRBV2; abundance: NA; d_gene: NA
CDR3nt: TGTGCCAGCAGCTCAATCAGGGGAGACTATGGCTACACCTTC; CDR3aa: CASSSIRGDYGYTF; len: 14; j_gene: TRBJ1-2; v_gene: TRBV13; abundance: NA; d_gene: NA
CDR3nt: TGTGCCAGCAGCTTAGTTTTTCAGACAGGTAGTTATGAGACCCAGTACTTC; CDR3aa: CASSLVFQTGSYETQYF; len: 17; j_gene: TRBJ2-5; v_gene: TRBV11-2; abundance: NA; d_gene: NA
CDR3nt: TGTGCCACCAGCAGAGAACCGGGACAGGGGTCTGGCTACACCTTC; CDR3aa: CATSREPGQGSGYTF; len: 15; j_gene: TRBJ1-2; v_gene: TRBV15; abundance: NA; d_gene: TRBD1
CDR3nt: TGCAGCGTTGAACTTACTAGCGGGATGAATGAGCAGTTCTTC; CDR3aa: CSVELTSGMNEQFF; len: 14; j_gene: TRBJ2-1; v_gene: TRBV29-1; abundance: NA; d_gene: TRBD2
CDR3nt: TGTGCCAGCAGCGTGGGGACAGGGCTCCCGGGTATCGATGAGCAGTTCTTC; CDR3aa: CASSVGTGLPGIDEQFF; len: 17; j_gene: TRBJ2-1; v_gene: TRBV9; abundance: once; d_gene: TRBD1
CDR3nt: TGTGCCAGCAGTTTCCCGGGGGTTGGCTACACCTTC; CDR3aa: CASSFPGVGYTF; len: 12; j_gene: TRBJ1-2; v_gene: TRBV28; abundance: once; d_gene: NA
CDR3nt: TGTGCCAGCAGTTTATCAGGGGGCGGTGGCTACACCTTC; CDR3aa: CASSLSGGGGYTF; len: 13; j_gene: TRBJ1-2; v_gene: TRBV27; abundance: NA; d_gene: TRBD1
CDR3nt: TGTGCCAGCAGGACTAGCGTGGGGGGTGCAGATACGCAGTATTTT; CDR3aa: CASRTSVGGADTQYF; len: 15; j_gene: TRBJ2-3; v_gene: TRBV9; abundance: NA; d_gene: TRBD2
CDR3nt: TGTGCCATCAAACTAGCGGGTGTGGATACGCAGTATTTT; CDR3aa: CAIKLAGVDTQYF; len: 13; j_gene: TRBJ2-3; v_gene: TRBV10-3; abundance: NA; d_gene: TRBD2
CDR3nt: TGTGCCAGCAGTTTAACGCTAACGACAGGAGGGAACACTGAAGCTTTCTTT; CDR3aa: CASSLTLTTGGNTEAFF; len: 17; j_gene: TRBJ1-1; v_gene: TRBV28; abundance: NA; d_gene: NA
CDR3nt: TGCGCCAGCAGCCAGAGCTCCTACAATGAGCAGTTCTTC; CDR3aa: CASSQSSYNEQFF; len: 13; j_gene: TRBJ2-1; v_gene: TRBV4-1; abundance: NA; d_gene: NA
CDR3nt: TGTGCCAGCAGCTGGGAGAGGAACACTGAAGCTTTCTTT; CDR3aa: CASSWERNTEAFF; len: 13; j_gene: TRBJ1-1; v_gene: TRBV5-4; abundance: NA; d_gene: NA
CDR3nt: TGTGCCAGCAGCACAGGGTCTGGGGCCAACGTCCTGACTTTC; CDR3aa: CASSTGSGANVLTF; len: 14; j_gene: TRBJ2-6; v_gene: TRBV6-5; abundance: NA; d_gene: NA
CDR3nt: TGTGCCAGCAGCTATACCGGGACTACCTACAATGAGCAGTTCTTC; CDR3aa: CASSYTGTTYNEQFF; len: 15; j_gene: TRBJ2-1; v_gene: TRBV9; abundance: NA; d_gene: TRBD2
CDR3nt: TGTGCCAGCAGCTTAGGCCGGGGCGAGCAGTACTTC; CDR3aa: CASSLGRGEQYF; len: 12; j_gene: TRBJ2-7; v_gene: TRBV13; abundance: NA; d_gene: NA
CDR3nt: TGTGCCAGCAGTGCCCTTATACTAGCGGAGTTTCAGTACAATGAGCAGTTCTTC; CDR3aa: CASSALILAEFQYNEQFF; len: 18; j_gene: TRBJ2-1; v_gene: TRBV27; abundance: NA; d_gene: TRBD2
CDR3nt: TGTGCCAGCGGGGCCAGGGAAGGGCGGCATGAAGCTTTCTTT; CDR3aa: CASGAREGRHEAFF; len: 14; j_gene: TRBJ1-1; v_gene: TRBV27; abundance: NA; d_gene: NA
CDR3nt: TGCGCCAGCAGCGGGACAGATGAAGCTTTCTTT; CDR3aa: CASSGTDEAFF; len: 11; j_gene: TRBJ1-1; v_gene: TRBV5-1; abundance: NA; d_gene: TRBD1
CDR3nt: TGTGCCAGCAGCCTCGGGACGGGACAAATGGGGGAGCAGTACTTC; CDR3aa: CASSLGTGQMGEQYF; len: 15; j_gene: TRBJ2-7; v_gene: TRBV9; abundance: once; d_gene: NA
CDR3nt: TGTGCCAGCAGCTTGGAGGTAGCGGGGGGGCCGGGCACAGATACGCAGTATTTT; CDR3aa: CASSLEVAGGPGTDTQYF; len: 18; j_gene: TRBJ2-3; v_gene: TRBV5-4; abundance: NA; d_gene: TRBD2
CDR3nt: TGTGCCAGCAGCTTGGCCGCTGGGCCAGGCTATGGCTACACCTTC; CDR3aa: CASSLAAGPGYGYTF; len: 15; j_gene: TRBJ1-2; v_gene: TRBV5-4; abundance: NA; d_gene: NA
CDR3nt: TGTGCCAGCAGCCAAATGAGTTTACCCCTCTCCTACGAGCAGTACTTC; CDR3aa: CASSQMSLPLSYEQYF; len: 16; j_gene: TRBJ2-7; v_gene: TRBV14; abundance: NA; d_gene: NA
CDR3nt: TGTGCCAGCAGCTTAGCGGAGGACTACGAGCAGTACTTC; CDR3aa: CASSLAEDYEQYF; len: 13; j_gene: TRBJ2-7; v_gene: TRBV7-6; abundance: NA; d_gene: NA
CDR3nt: TGTGCCACCAGCAGGCAACAGTCGAGCTCCTACGAGCAGTACTTC; CDR3aa: CATSRQQSSSYEQYF; len: 15; j_gene: TRBJ2-7; v_gene: TRBV15; abundance: NA; d_gene: NA
CDR3nt: TGTGCCAGCAGCATTGGGGGCGACGACTATGGCTACACCTTC; CDR3aa: CASSIGGDDYGYTF; len: 14; j_gene: TRBJ1-2; v_gene: TRBV5-5; abundance: once; d_gene: NA
CDR3nt: TGCGCCAGCACCACAGGGGGCGATGAAGCTTTCTTT; CDR3aa: CASTTGGDEAFF; len: 12; j_gene: TRBJ1-1; v_gene: TRBV5-1; abundance: NA; d_gene: TRBD1
CDR3nt: TGTGCCAGCAGTTACTCTGGAGCGGGAGGAGGGGAGCTGTTTTTT; CDR3aa: CASSYSGAGGGELFF; len: 15; j_gene: TRBJ2-2; v_gene: TRBV6-5; abundance: NA; d_gene: TRBD2
CDR3nt: TGCGCCAGCAGCCACGAACCGGGACAGGGGGCCTACGAGCAGTACTTC; CDR3aa: CASSHEPGQGAYEQYF; len: 16; j_gene: TRBJ2-7; v_gene: TRBV4-1; abundance: NA; d_gene: TRBD1
CDR3nt: TGTGCCATAGGGACAACTAGCACAGATACGCAGTATTTT; CDR3aa: CAIGTTSTDTQYF; len: 13; j_gene: TRBJ2-3; v_gene: TRBV19; abundance: NA; d_gene: NA
CDR3nt: TGTGCCAGCAGCTCAAGCCCTAGCCCCTACGAGCAGTACTTC; CDR3aa: CASSSSPSPYEQYF; len: 14; j_gene: TRBJ2-7; v_gene: TRBV11-3; abundance: NA; d_gene: NA
CDR3nt: TGTGCCAGCAGAGGCGGGGATACCTACGAGCAGTACTTC; CDR3aa: CASRGGDTYEQYF; len: 13; j_gene: TRBJ2-7; v_gene: TRBV4-2; abundance: NA; d_gene: NA
CDR3nt: TGTGCCAGCAGATCCGACTCGACCAGCTCCTACAATGAGCAGTTCTTC; CDR3aa: CASRSDSTSSYNEQFF; len: 16; j_gene: TRBJ2-1; v_gene: TRBV28; abundance: once; d_gene: NA
CDR3nt: TGTGCCAGCAGCTTAGGTACAGGGTGGGAGCAGTACTTC; CDR3aa: CASSLGTGWEQYF; len: 13; j_gene: TRBJ2-7; v_gene: TRBV7-3; abundance: NA; d_gene: NA
CDR3nt: TGTGCCAGCAGCAGATACCTAACAGGGGGCCTACCCTATGGCTACACCTTC; CDR3aa: CASSRYLTGGLPYGYTF; len: 17; j_gene: TRBJ1-2; v_gene: TRBV21-1; abundance: NA; d_gene: NA
CDR3nt: TGTGCCAGCAGCTTCGTAGGGGTCACTGAAGCTTTCTTT; CDR3aa: CASSFVGVTEAFF; len: 13; j_gene: TRBJ1-1; v_gene: TRBV5-6; abundance: few; d_gene: NA
CDR3nt: TGTGCCAGCAGCTTATATGATGCGGGGGCGCTGGACGAGCAGTACTTC; CDR3aa: CASSLYDAGALDEQYF; len: 16; j_gene: TRBJ2-7; v_gene: TRBV7-2; abundance: NA; d_gene: NA
CDR3nt: TGCGCCAGCAGGGAGGCCCATGAGCAGTTCTTC; CDR3aa: CASREAHEQFF; len: 11; j_gene: TRBJ2-1; v_gene: TRBV5-1; abundance: NA; d_gene: NA
CDR3nt: TGTGCCAGCAGCCAAGAAGGCACAGACTCTGGAAACACCATATATTTT; CDR3aa: CASSQEGTDSGNTIYF; len: 16; j_gene: TRBJ1-3; v_gene: TRBV14; abundance: NA; d_gene: NA